This T cell receptor (beta chain) was captured in a study of cytomegalovirus exposure and HLA in healthy donors. Whole-study results and caveats: An apparent linkage of common viral pathogens to several of the most significant clusters emerged in a later analysis. Some V segments (TRBV6-2 and TRBV6-3 among them) were excluded as indistinguishable. The authors later linked a missense DCLRE1C variant to TCR beta V- and J-gene trimming.

With respect to this clone: Its antigen is not known.

PCR amplification relied on 60 Vbeta primers (plus 13 Jbeta primers). TCRdb's copy holds only in-frame clones and misses some; the assay was immunoSEQ multiplex PCR. The listing contains 70,000 or so clones. The CDR3 has 15 amino acids. V was cut by 4 bases and J by 7 bases, with 18 bases left in between. CDR1 SGHDT and CDR2 YYEEEE come from the germline V gene. The material sequenced was PBMCs. The genes are TRBV5-6 and TRBJ1-5; a possible D gene is TRBD1 (6 bases). This TCR was sampled from a boy aged 5 to 17 in good health and CMV-seronegative. The CDR3 region is CASSRGAVIKQPQHF. The CDR3 DNA follows: TGTGCCAGCAGCCGGGGGGCCGTAATCAAACAGCCCCAGCATTTT.